This record covers a single TCR beta chain. Its antigen is not known. One end of the junction is discordant with germline, which a read error may explain. From unsorted bulk tissue weighing about 18-30 mg, DNA and RNA were co-extracted. This record comes from a study of tumor-infiltrating lymphocytes in primary liver carcinoma. Study-wide results and limits: Tumor top-250-clone fraction significantly exceeded that of blood (p = 0.039).

Using a constant-region primer together with ProtoScript II reverse transcriptase, TCR beta cDNA was made from around 500 ng of total RNA. What produced the TCR beta libraries was three nested multiplex PCR rounds using slightly modified ARM-PCR. In the first two PCR rounds, TRBV1-TRBV30 forward primers were paired with a C-beta reverse primer, and each round lasted about 10 cycles. TCRdb itself ran the multiplex PCR reads through MiXCR, one entry per CDR3 protein. Of 90,000 to 100,000 distinct CDR3 sequences in the sample, approximately 71% were seen once. Per germline, CDR1 MDHEN and CDR2 SYDVKM. The CDR3 is 14 amino acids.

The sequenced sample was liver tumor tissue from sampling region 5. Specified subset: tumor region T5, tumor centre. The clonotype originates from a woman aged 55-69 years with primary liver carcinoma and hepatitis B virus infection. This chain joins TRBV28 and TRBJ2-2, with D maybe TRBD2 (6 bases). In nucleotides, the CDR3 is TGTGCCAGCAGTTTCCGGCGGGGCACCAGGGAGCTGTTTTTT. This gives the protein CASSFRRGTRELFF.